Presented here are 17 T cell receptor beta chains from one specimen sequenced in a study of T cell responses to AZD1222 COVID-19 vaccine (dated by TCRdb to the early 2020s). Library preparation employed the immunoSEQ multiplex PCR assay. The immuneACCESS repertoire file appears here via TCRdb, limited to in-frame rearrangements. These files lack a portion of the clones; in checked studies, under half of the deficit traces to unresolved V genes, and the cause of the others is not known. Within this sample are 140,000 to 150,000 clones, with about nine tenths of them counted one time only. The top ten clonotypes cover about 16% of the sample. Read against the paper, the sample's time point label means: baseline before first vaccination. The material sequenced was peripheral blood, taken on day 0 of AZD1222 vaccination. The source is an adult in good health.

The chain couples TRBV6-5 to TRBJ2-5, with D tentatively TRBD2 (7 bases). CDR1 and CDR2 (germline): MNHEY, SVGAGI. The CDR3 is 15 residues long. Deletions cut 7 bases from V and 5 bases from J, with 20 bases between. The CDR3, as DNA: TGTGCCAGCACCTCCGGGGAGGGGGTTGCGGAGACCCAGTACTTC. Translating it yields CASTSGEGVAETQYF.

This chain connects TRBV27 to TRBJ1-4, with TRBD1 matching over 8 bases. The CDR3 totals 15 residues. CDR1 and CDR2 from the germline V gene are MNHEY and SMNVEV (reference sequence). The junction had 8 bases not matched to a gene; V was cut back by 4 bases and J by 7 bases. CDR3 coding DNA: TGTGCCAGCAGTTCCCGGTGGGGGACAGGTGAAAAACTGTTTTTT. Protein product: CASSSRWGTGEKLFF. Full variable domain (remainder filled in from reference TRBV27 and TRBJ1-4): EAQVTQNPRYLITVTGKKLTVTCSQNMNHEYMSWYRQDPGLGLRQIYYSMNVEVTDKGDVPEGYKVSRKEKRNFPLILESPSPNQTSLYFCASSSRWGTGEKLFFGSGTQLSVL.

V is TRBV6-5 and J is TRBJ1-6; TRBD1 agrees at 8 bases. V dropped 4 bases and J dropped 7; count of bases not matched to a gene: 6. The germline V gene has CDR1 MNHEY and CDR2 SVGAGI. There are 15 residues in the CDR3. The CDR3 sequence: CASSSSGTGNSPLHF. CDR3 coding DNA: TGTGCCAGCAGTTCTTCCGGGACAGGAAATTCACCCCTCCACTTT.

V usage is TRBV18 and J usage is TRBJ1-6; 9 nucleotides align to TRBD1. Germline-derived CDR1 and CDR2 are KGHSH and LQKENI. The CDR3 contains 17 residues. Trimming at V came to 4 bases and at J to 3 bases, leaving 7 bases not matched to a gene. The CDR3: CASSQGQGPIYNSPLHF. As DNA, the CDR3 is TGTGCCAGCTCACAGGGACAGGGACCTATCTATAATTCACCCCTCCACTTT.

In DNA form, the CDR3 reads TGTGCCAGCTCACCCCCAGGAGCGGAGAATTCACCCCTCCACTTT. It specifies CASSPPGAENSPLHF. The J gene is TRBJ1-6, the V gene TRBV18; D remains unclear. Per germline, CDR1 KGHSH and CDR2 LQKENI. This CDR3 region has 15 residues. Trimming removed 3 bases from V and 7 bases from J, with 13 bases in between.

This rearrangement joins TRBV7-2 to TRBJ1-6; D is uncertain. V lost 1 base to trimming and J lost 8 bases, with 6 bases between them. The CDR3 covers 13 residues. From germline, CDR1 is SGHTA and CDR2 FQGNSA. The CDR3 DNA is TGTGCCAGCAGCTTAGTTCGCGATTCACCCCTCCACTTT. Translating it yields CASSLVRDSPLHF.

This rearrangement joins TRBV25-1 to TRBJ1-6; perhaps TRBD1 as D (5 bases). CDR3 length equals 17 residues. V shed 1 base and J shed 8 bases, with 18 bases lying between them. Germline CDR1 reads MGHDK; CDR2 reads SYGVNS. CDR3 region: CASSEFTPYGGYSPLHF. As DNA, the CDR3 is TGTGCCAGCAGTGAATTCACTCCCTACGGGGGGTATTCACCCCTCCACTTT. Variable domain in full (rest from reference TRBV25-1 and TRBJ1-6): EADIYQTPRYLVIGTGKKITLECSQTMGHDKMYWYQQDPGMELHLIHYSYGVNSTEKGDLSSESTVSRIRTEHFPLTLESARPSHTSQYLCASSEFTPYGGYSPLHFGNGTRLTVT.

V usage is TRBV16 and J usage is TRBJ1-2; D is uncertain. The CDR3 is 13 amino acids. V lost 0 bases and J lost 6, with 8 bases in between. The germline V gene has CDR1 KGHSY and CDR2 FQNENV. In DNA form, the CDR3 reads TGTGCCAGCAGCCAATCTCAAAGCAATGGCTACACCTTC. Its protein is CASSQSQSNGYTF. The variable domain in full, completed from reference TRBV16 and TRBJ1-2, reads GEEVAQTPKHLVRGEGQKAKLYCAPIKGHSYVFWYQQVLKNEFKFLISFQNENVFDETGMPKERFSAKCLPNSPCSLEIQATKLEDSAVYFCASSQSQSNGYTFGSGTRLTVV.

This clone was observed a single time. The chain couples TRBV11-2 to TRBJ2-2, with unresolved D. The CDR3 covers 16 residues. The V gene's germline CDR1 is SGHAT and CDR2 FQNNGV. The V end lost 2 bases, the J end lost 0 bases, and 10 bases lay between the germline ends. CDR3 DNA sequence: TGTGCCAGCAGCTTACTAGGCTACGCGAACACCGGGGAGCTGTTTTTT. Translated: CASSLLGYANTGELFF.

CDR3 residues: CASTKWVGAKDTQYF. CDR3 sequence (DNA): TGTGCCAGCACCAAGTGGGTGGGGGCGAAAGATACGCAGTATTTT. The chain links TRBV7-9 to TRBJ2-3; D may be TRBD1 (6 bases). This CDR3 comprises 15 residues. Trimming stripped 7 bases from V and 5 bases from J, with 19 bases between. Germline CDR1 reads SEHNR; CDR2 reads FQNEAQ (reference sequence).

The J gene is TRBJ2-3, the V gene TRBV6-5, with 9 positions matching TRBD1. Unmatched junction bases numbered 9, after V lost 8 bases and J lost 3 bases. The CDR3 covers 15 residues. Looked up from germline, CDR1 is MNHEY and CDR2 is SVGAGI. The CDR3: CASGLTGGGTDTQYF. The CDR3 DNA is TGTGCCAGCGGACTAACAGGGGGCGGTACAGATACGCAGTATTTT.

The chain recombines TRBV28 with TRBJ2-4; a possible D gene is TRBD1 (5 bases). Germline CDR1 and CDR2: MDHEN and SYDVKM. The CDR3 is 14 residues long. Trimming shortened V by 8 bases and J by 8 bases, and 19 bases separated the two germline ends. The CDR3 region has the DNA TGTGCCAGCGGATGGACCAGGGAAGGATACATTCAGTACTTC. Amino acids: CASGWTREGYIQYF.

The J gene is TRBJ2-7, the V gene TRBV14; TRBD2 matches at 11 bases. CDR3 length: 18 residues. Germline V gives CDR1 SGHDN, CDR2 FVKESK. The J segment lost 0 bases and the V segment lost 0 bases, leaving 7 bases of the junction unmatched. The CDR3 reads CASSQDTSGGLSSYEQYF. The CDR3 DNA follows: TGTGCCAGCAGCCAAGATACTAGCGGGGGCCTAAGCTCCTACGAGCAGTACTTC.

V usage is TRBV27 and J usage is TRBJ1-5; D gene ambiguous. Germline V gene sequence: CDR1 MNHEY, CDR2 SMNVEV (reference sequence). Trimming took 2 bases from V and 2 from J, leaving 16 bases between them. The CDR3 spans 17 residues. DNA of the CDR3: TGTGCCAGCAGTTTAGGGCGCGAGGGCATTCGCAATCAGCCCCAGCATTTT. Amino acids: CASSLGREGIRNQPQHF.

The chain combines TRBV7-2 with TRBJ1-6; D is ambiguous. CDR1 SGHTA and CDR2 FQGNSA come from the germline V gene. With 1 base removed from V and 7 bases from J, the gap between germline ends came to 11 bases. The CDR3 spans 15 residues. The CDR3 spells CASSLGPARNSPLHF. The CDR3 DNA is TGTGCCAGCAGCTTAGGGCCGGCTCGGAATTCACCCCTCCACTTT.

This chain joins TRBV7-2 and TRBJ1-2; TRBD1 is a possible D gene (6 bases). Trimming took off 1 base at V and 4 bases at J, with 13 bases between the two ends. Looked up from germline, CDR1 is SGHTA and CDR2 is FQGNSA. The CDR3 has 15 amino acids. The CDR3 sequence is CASSLGPQGPYGYTF. In DNA, the CDR3 is TGTGCCAGCAGCTTAGGCCCACAGGGACCCTATGGCTACACCTTC.

The rearrangement uses TRBV5-4 and TRBJ2-3; 7 positions match TRBD2. J gave up 5 bases and V 0 bases, and 9 bases lay outside the gene matches. From germline, CDR1 is SGHNT and CDR2 YYREEE (reference sequence). CDR3 length: 16 amino acids. CDR3 sequence reads: CASSLGPSGGQDTQYF. CDR3 DNA: TGTGCCAGCAGCTTGGGGCCTAGCGGAGGACAAGATACGCAGTATTTT.